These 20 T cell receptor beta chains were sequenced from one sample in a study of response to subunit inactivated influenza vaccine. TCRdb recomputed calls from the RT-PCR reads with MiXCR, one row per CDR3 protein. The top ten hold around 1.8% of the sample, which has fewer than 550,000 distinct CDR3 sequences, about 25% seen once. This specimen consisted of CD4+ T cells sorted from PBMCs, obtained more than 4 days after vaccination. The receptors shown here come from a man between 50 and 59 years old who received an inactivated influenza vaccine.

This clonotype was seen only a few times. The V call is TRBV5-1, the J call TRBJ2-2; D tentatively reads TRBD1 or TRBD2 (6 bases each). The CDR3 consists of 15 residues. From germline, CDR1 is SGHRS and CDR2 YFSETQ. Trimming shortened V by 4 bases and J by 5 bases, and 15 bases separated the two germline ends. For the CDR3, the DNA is TGCGCCAGCAGCCAAGGAGGGGGACGTACCGGGGAGCTGTTTTTT. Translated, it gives CASSQGGGRTGELFF.

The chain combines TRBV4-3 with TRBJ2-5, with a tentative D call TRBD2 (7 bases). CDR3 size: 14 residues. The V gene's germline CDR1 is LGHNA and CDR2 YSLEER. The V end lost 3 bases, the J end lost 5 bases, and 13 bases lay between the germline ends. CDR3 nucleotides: TGCGCCAGCAGCCACACCGGGGGGCAGGAGACCCAGTACTTC. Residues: CASSHTGGQETQYF.

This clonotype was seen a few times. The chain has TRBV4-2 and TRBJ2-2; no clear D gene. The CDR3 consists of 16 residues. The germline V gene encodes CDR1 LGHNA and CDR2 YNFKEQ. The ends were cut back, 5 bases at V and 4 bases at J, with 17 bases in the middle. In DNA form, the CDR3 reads TGTGCCAGCAGCGCGCAGGTGGGTGTGACCACCGGGGAGCTGTTTTTT. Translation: CASSAQVGVTTGELFF.

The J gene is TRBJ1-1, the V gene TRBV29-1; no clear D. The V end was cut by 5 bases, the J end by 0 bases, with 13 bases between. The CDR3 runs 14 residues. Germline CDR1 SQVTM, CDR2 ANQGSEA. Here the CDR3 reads CSVIPGSVNTEAFF. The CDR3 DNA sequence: TGCAGCGTTATACCGGGATCTGTGAACACTGAAGCTTTCTTT. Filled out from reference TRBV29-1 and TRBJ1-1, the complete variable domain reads SAVISQKPSRDICQRGTSLTIQCQVDSQVTMMFWYRQQPGQSLTLIATANQGSEATYESGFVIDKFPISRPNLTFSTLTVSNMSPEDSSIYLCSVIPGSVNTEAFFGQGTRLTVV.

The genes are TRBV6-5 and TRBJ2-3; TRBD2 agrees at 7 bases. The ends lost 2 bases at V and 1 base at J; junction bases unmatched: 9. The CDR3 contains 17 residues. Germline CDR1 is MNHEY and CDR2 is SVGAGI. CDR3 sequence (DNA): TGTGCCAGCAGTTACGAACTGCCAGGGAGGGGCACAGATACGCAGTATTTT. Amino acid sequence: CASSYELPGRGTDTQYF.

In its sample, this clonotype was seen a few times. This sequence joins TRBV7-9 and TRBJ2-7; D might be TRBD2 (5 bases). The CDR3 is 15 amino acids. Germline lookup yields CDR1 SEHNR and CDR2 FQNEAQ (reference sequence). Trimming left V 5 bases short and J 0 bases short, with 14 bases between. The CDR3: CASSARADYSYEQYF. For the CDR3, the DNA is TGTGCCAGCAGCGCCCGGGCAGACTACTCCTACGAGCAGTACTTC.

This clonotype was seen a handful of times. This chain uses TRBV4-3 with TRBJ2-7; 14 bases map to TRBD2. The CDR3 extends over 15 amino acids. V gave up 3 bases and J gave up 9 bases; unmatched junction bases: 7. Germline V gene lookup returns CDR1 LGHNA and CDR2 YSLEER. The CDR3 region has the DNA TGCGCCAGCAGCCAGGCATTGACTAGCGGGAGGGTGCAGTACTTC. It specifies CASSQALTSGRVQYF.

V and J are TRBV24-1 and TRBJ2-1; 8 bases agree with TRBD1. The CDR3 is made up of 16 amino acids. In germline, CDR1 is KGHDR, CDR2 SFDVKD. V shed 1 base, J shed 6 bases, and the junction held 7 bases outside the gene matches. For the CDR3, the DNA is TGTGCCACCAGTGATTTCCGACTCACAGGGGGCAATGAGCAGTTCTTC. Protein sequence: CATSDFRLTGGNEQFF.

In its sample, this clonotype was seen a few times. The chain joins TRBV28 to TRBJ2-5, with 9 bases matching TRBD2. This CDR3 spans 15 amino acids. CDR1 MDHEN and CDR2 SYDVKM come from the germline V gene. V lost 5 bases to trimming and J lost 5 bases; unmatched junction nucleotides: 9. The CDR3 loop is CASSPGAGGKETQYF. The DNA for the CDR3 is TGTGCCAGCAGTCCCGGGGCGGGGGGGAAGGAGACCCAGTACTTC.

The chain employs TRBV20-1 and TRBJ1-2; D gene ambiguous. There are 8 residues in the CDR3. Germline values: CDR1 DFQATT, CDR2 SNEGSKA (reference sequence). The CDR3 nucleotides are TGCCACATATATGGCTACACCTTC. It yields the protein CHIYGYTF.

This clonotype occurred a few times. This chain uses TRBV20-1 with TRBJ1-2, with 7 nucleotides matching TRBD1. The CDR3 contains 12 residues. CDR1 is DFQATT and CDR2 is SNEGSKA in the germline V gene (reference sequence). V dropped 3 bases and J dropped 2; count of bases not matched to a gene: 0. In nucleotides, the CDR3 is TGCAGTGCTAGGGGACAGAACTATGGCTACACCTTC. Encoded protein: CSARGQNYGYTF.

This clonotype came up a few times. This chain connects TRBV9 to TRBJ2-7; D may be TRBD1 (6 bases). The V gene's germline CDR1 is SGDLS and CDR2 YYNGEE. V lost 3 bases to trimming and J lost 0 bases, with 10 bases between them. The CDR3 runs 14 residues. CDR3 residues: CASSARDTSYEQYF. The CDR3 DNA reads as TGTGCCAGCAGCGCCCGGGACACCTCCTACGAGCAGTACTTC.

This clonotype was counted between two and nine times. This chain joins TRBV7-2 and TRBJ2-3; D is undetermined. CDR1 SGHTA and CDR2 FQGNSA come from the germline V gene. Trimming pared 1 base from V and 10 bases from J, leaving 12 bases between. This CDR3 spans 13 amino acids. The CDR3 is CASSLVLSHAQYF. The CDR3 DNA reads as TGTGCCAGCAGCTTAGTTTTGTCACACGCGCAGTATTTT.

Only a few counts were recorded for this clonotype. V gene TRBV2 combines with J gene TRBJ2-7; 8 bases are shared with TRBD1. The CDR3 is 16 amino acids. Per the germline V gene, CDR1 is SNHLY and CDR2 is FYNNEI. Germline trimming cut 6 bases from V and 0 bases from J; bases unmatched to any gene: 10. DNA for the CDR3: TGTGCCAGCAGCCTCCCGGGACAGGCCATCTCCTACGAGCAGTACTTC. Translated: CASSLPGQAISYEQYF.

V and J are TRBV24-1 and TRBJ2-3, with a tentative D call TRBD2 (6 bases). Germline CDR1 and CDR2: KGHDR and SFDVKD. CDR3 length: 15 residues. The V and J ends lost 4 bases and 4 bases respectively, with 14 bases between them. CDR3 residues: CATSEIGGDADTQYF. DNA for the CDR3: TGTGCCACCAGTGAAATAGGAGGGGATGCAGATACGCAGTATTTT.

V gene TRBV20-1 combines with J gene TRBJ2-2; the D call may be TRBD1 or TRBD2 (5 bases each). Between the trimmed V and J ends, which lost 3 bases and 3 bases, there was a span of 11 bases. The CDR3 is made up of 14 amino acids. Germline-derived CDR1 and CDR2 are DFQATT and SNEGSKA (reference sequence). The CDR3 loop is CSASKGTDTGELFF. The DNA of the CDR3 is TGCAGTGCTAGTAAGGGGACCGACACCGGGGAGCTGTTTTTT.

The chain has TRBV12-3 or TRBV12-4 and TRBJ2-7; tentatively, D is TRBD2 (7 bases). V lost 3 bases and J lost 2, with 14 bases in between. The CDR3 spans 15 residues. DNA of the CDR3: TGTGCCAGCAGTTTTAGTGCGGGGGCGACCTACGAGCAGTACTTC. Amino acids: CASSFSAGATYEQYF.

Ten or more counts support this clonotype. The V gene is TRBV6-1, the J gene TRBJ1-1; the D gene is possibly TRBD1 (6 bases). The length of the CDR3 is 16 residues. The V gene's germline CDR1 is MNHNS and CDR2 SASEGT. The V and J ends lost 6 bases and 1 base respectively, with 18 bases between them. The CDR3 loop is CASRTGTTRGNTEAFF. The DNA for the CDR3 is TGTGCCAGCAGGACCGGGACAACAAGGGGGAACACTGAAGCTTTCTTT.

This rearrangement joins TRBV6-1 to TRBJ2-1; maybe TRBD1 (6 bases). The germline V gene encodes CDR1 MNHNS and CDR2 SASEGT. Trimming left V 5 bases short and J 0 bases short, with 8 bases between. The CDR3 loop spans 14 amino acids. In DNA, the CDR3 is TGTGCCAGCAGTCCCAGGGGCTCCTACAATGAGCAGTTCTTC. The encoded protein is CASSPRGSYNEQFF.

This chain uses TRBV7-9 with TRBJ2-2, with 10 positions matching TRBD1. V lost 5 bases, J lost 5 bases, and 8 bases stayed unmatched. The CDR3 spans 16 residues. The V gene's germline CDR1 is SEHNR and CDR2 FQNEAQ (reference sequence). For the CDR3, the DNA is TGTGCCAGCAGCAGACGGACAGGGGGAGGTACCGGGGAGCTGTTTTTT. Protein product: CASSRRTGGGTGELFF.